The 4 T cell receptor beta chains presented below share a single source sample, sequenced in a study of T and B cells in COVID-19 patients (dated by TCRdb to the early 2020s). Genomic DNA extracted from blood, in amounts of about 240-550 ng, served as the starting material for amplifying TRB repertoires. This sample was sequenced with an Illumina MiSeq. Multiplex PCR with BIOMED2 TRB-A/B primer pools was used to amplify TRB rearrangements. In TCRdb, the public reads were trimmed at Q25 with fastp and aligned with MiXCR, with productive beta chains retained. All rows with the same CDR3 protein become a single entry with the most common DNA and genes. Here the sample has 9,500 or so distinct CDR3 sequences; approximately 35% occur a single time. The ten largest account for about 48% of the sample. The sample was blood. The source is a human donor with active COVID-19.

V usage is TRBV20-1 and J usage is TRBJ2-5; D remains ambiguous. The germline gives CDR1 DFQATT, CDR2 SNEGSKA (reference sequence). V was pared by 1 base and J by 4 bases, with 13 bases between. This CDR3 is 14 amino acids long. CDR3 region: CSARGETNVETQYF. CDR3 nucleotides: TGCAGTGCTAGAGGAGAAACCAACGTAGAGACCCAGTACTTC.

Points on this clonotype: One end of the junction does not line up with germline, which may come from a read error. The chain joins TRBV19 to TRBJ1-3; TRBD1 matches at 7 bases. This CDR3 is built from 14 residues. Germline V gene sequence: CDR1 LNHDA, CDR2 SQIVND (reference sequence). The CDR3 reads CASSILNRDRERNF. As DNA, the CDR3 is TGTGCCAGTAGTATCTTAAACCGGGACAGAGAAAGAAATTTT.

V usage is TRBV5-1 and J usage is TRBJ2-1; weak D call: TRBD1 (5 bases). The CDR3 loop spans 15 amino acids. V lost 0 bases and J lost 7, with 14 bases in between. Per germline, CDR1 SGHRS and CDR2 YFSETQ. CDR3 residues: CASSLAPDRGNEQFF. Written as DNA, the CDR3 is TGCGCCAGCAGCTTGGCCCCGGATAGGGGTAATGAGCAGTTCTTC.

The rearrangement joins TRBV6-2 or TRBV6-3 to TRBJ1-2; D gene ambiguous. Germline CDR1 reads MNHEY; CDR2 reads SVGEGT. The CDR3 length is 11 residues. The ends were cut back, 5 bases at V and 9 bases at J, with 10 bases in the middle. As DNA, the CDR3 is TGTGCCAGCAGTGAGCGTCGGAGCTACACCTTC. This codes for CASSERRSYTF.